A single sample is the source of the 18 T cell receptor beta chains below, sequenced in a study of vaccination effects on CD4 cells after COVID-19. Following a roughly eleven-day culture, CD4+ T cells were purified. All study participants received two doses of BNT162b2 or mRNA-1273 vaccine. Produced via immunoSEQ multiplex PCR; TCRdb's table is partial and in-frame only. This sample has fewer than 75,000 clones; around 73% occur once, and the top ten carry 3.5% to 5.5%. No antigen has been assigned to these receptors. The input for sequencing was CD4+ T cells from PBMCs cultured without peptide, taken after COVID-19 vaccination. The receptor source for this set is a human donor who received a COVID-19 vaccine.

V gene TRBV24-1 combines with J gene TRBJ2-5; 14 nucleotides agree with TRBD2. This CDR3 is 17 amino acids long. After removal of 5 bases from V and 4 bases from J, the junction contained 8 bases not matched to a gene. Per germline, CDR1 KGHDR and CDR2 SFDVKD. The CDR3 is CATSGRLGLAGGETQYF. The CDR3 bases are TGTGCCACCAGTGGTAGACTTGGACTAGCGGGAGGAGAGACCCAGTACTTC.

This clone showed up just once. The genes are TRBV5-1 and TRBJ2-1; TRBD2 aligns across 12 bases. This CDR3 contains 14 residues. Germline V CDR1 and CDR2: SGHRS, YFSETQ. V was pared by 4 bases and J by 8 bases, with 4 bases of the junction left unmatched. The CDR3 region is CASSETSGRDEQFF. The CDR3, as DNA: TGCGCCAGCAGCGAGACTAGCGGGAGAGATGAGCAGTTCTTC.

The CDR3 DNA reads as TGCGCCAGCAGCCAGGAAGGGACCAACACCGGGGAGCTGTTTTTT. It encodes CASSQEGTNTGELFF. The rearrangement joins TRBV4-1 to TRBJ2-2; D tentatively reads TRBD1 or TRBD2 (5 bases each). The CDR3 length is 15 residues. The ends were cut back, 3 bases at V and 2 bases at J, with 10 bases in the middle. From germline, CDR1 is MGHRA and CDR2 YSYEKL.

The V and J genes are TRBV4-3 and TRBJ2-3; 8 nucleotides match TRBD2. Losses at the gene ends were 0 bases for V and 10 bases for J; bases not matched to a gene: 12. The CDR3 consists of 16 residues. Germline assignment: CDR1 LGHNA and CDR2 YSLEER. Here the CDR3 reads CASSQEFTSGPSAQYF. The CDR3 nucleotides are TGCGCCAGCAGCCAAGAATTCACTAGCGGACCGAGTGCGCAGTATTTT.

On this clone: One junction end does not reproduce the germline sequence, and a read error may be involved. The same CDR3 is also encoded by other DNA sequences in this sample. The CDR3 region has the DNA TGTGCTAGCAGCTTATCCCAGGGGCGCGAGCAGTACTTC. Translated, it gives CASSLSQGREQYF. The chain joins TRBV7-7 to TRBJ2-7, with D tentatively TRBD1 (6 bases). Germline lookup yields CDR1 SSHAT and CDR2 FNYEAQ (reference sequence). The CDR3 runs to 13 residues.

In its sample, this clone was seen once. The CDR3 nucleotides read TGTGCCAGCAGCCCCGACAGAACGGCTTTCTTT. It encodes CASSPDRTAFF. The V call is TRBV5-5, the J call TRBJ1-1; tentatively, D is TRBD1 (5 bases). The germline gives CDR1 SGHKS, CDR2 YYEKEE (reference sequence). V lost 4 bases, J lost 11 bases, and 12 bases lay in between. The CDR3 has 11 amino acids.

The gene calls are TRBV29-1 and TRBJ2-3; 14 bases are shared with TRBD2. Germline V gene data show CDR1 as SQVTM and CDR2 as ANQGSEA. The V segment lost 5 bases and the J segment 4 bases; nucleotides outside the gene matches: 2. CDR3 size: 14 residues. CDR3 bases: TGCAGCGTTTCGGGACTAGCGGGAGCAGATACGCAGTATTTT. Translated: CSVSGLAGADTQYF.

This clone has more than one count but fewer than ten. The chain has TRBV28 and TRBJ1-5; D remains unclear. Trimming took off 5 bases at V and 5 bases at J, with 4 bases between the two ends. Germline V lookup: CDR1 MDHEN, CDR2 SYDVKM. CDR3 length: 11 amino acids. In DNA, the CDR3 is TGTGCCAGCAGTGCCGATCAGCCCCAGCATTTT. Translated, it gives CASSADQPQHF.

The J gene is TRBJ1-2, the V gene TRBV28, with a weak D call TRBD1 (5 bases). Between the trimmed V and J ends, which lost 8 bases and 4 bases, there was a span of 14 bases. Germline-derived CDR1 and CDR2 are MDHEN and SYDVKM. The CDR3 is 13 amino acids. The CDR3 DNA sequence: TGTGCCAGCCTAAAGGGGCCGAGCTATGGCTACACCTTC. This encodes CASLKGPSYGYTF.

The genes are TRBV16 and TRBJ1-2, with 9 bases that match TRBD1. Germline V gives CDR1 KGHSY, CDR2 FQNENV. The junction had 2 bases not matched to a gene; V was cut back by 5 bases and J by 4 bases. The CDR3 contains 13 residues. This CDR3 is CASSLGQGYGYTF. In DNA, the CDR3 is TGTGCCAGCAGCTTGGGACAGGGCTATGGCTACACCTTC.

This chain links TRBV3-1 (or the pseudogene TRBV3-2) with TRBJ2-2; 9 nucleotides match TRBD1. With V trimmed by 1 base and J by 6 bases, 9 bases remained unmatched. Looked up from germline, CDR1 is LGHDT and CDR2 is YNNKEL (reference sequence). CDR3 length: 17 amino acids. CDR3 nucleotides: TGTGCCAGCAGCCAAGGGGTAGGGACAGGGATCGCCGGGGAGCTGTTTTTT. Amino acids: CASSQGVGTGIAGELFF.

The chain uses TRBV29-1 and TRBJ1-2; D not certain. The germline gives CDR1 SQVTM, CDR2 ANQGSEA. The CDR3 contains 11 residues. Trimming shortened V by 7 bases and J by 6 bases, and 12 bases separated the two germline ends. The CDR3, as DNA: TGCAGCGCAGTTCCGAGGGATGGCTACACCTTC. Translating gives CSAVPRDGYTF.

The chain recombines TRBV18 with TRBJ2-1; the D is unclear. CDR3 length equals 11 residues. The germline V gene has CDR1 KGHSH and CDR2 LQKENI. The V end lost 4 bases, the J end lost 9 bases, and 7 bases lay between the germline ends. Here the CDR3 reads CASSLGGEQFF. CDR3 sequence (DNA): TGTGCCAGCTCACTAGGTGGTGAGCAGTTCTTC.

The J gene is TRBJ2-1, the V gene TRBV27; 9 bases match TRBD2. Germline V gives CDR1 MNHEY, CDR2 SMNVEV (reference sequence). With 6 bases clipped from V and 9 bases from J, the junction kept 15 bases outside the gene matches. The CDR3 has 16 amino acids. The CDR3 sequence is CASRQGLAPRGSEQFF. The CDR3, as DNA: TGTGCCAGCAGGCAGGGACTAGCACCTAGGGGAAGTGAGCAGTTCTTC.

This clone was found a few times. The chain uses TRBV6-5 and TRBJ1-2; unclear D gene. The V gene lost 0 bases and the J gene lost 4 bases, with 12 bases spanning the gap. This CDR3 region has 15 residues. CDR1 is MNHEY and CDR2 is SVGAGI in the germline V gene. The CDR3 DNA is TGTGCCAGCAGTTACTCGACTAGTGGAGTCTATGGCTACACCTTC. Its translation: CASSYSTSGVYGYTF.

CDR3 DNA sequence: TGTGCCAGCAGCTTAGGACTAGCGATCGGGGAGCTGTTTTTT. This sequence encodes CASSLGLAIGELFF. V and J are TRBV7-2 and TRBJ2-2; TRBD2 matches 8 bases. The J segment lost 7 bases and the V segment lost 1 base, leaving 2 bases of the junction unmatched. Germline CDR1 reads SGHTA; CDR2 reads FQGNSA. The CDR3 contains 14 residues.

V usage is TRBV6-5 and J usage is TRBJ1-2; D is perhaps TRBD1 (5 bases). V lost 7 bases, J lost 4 bases, and 13 bases lay in between. Per germline, CDR1 MNHEY and CDR2 SVGAGI. This CDR3 is 13 amino acids long. The CDR3 nucleotides are TGTGCCAGCAACCAAAGGGGCCTCTATGGCTACACCTTC. This gives the protein CASNQRGLYGYTF.

This clone was seen just once. The chain employs TRBV19 and TRBJ2-2, with 8 positions matching TRBD1. V lost 6 bases and J lost 2; bases outside the gene matches: 2. Germline V CDR1 and CDR2: LNHDA, SQIVND (reference sequence). The CDR3 is 14 amino acids. The CDR3, as DNA: TGTGCCAGTAGGCAGGGGGCCAACACCGGGGAGCTGTTTTTT. Protein product: CASRQGANTGELFF.